Each of the 21 T cell receptor beta chains below was sequenced from the same sample in a study of identical twins. MiXCR was run by TCRdb on the 5' RACE reads, yielding one entry per CDR3 protein. Of about 570,000 distinct CDR3 sequences listed, 9.6% are singletons. These same data were also listed under a study on yellow fever vaccine responses in identical twins.

The sample taken for sequencing was PBMCs. The source of these receptors is a woman between 18 and 29 years old in good health.

This clonotype has only a few counts. The chain is built from TRBV30 and TRBJ1-1; D call uncertain. Between the trimmed V and J ends, which lost 4 bases and 4 bases, there was a span of 10 bases. Germline V gene sequence: CDR1 GTSNPN, CDR2 SVGIG (reference sequence). The CDR3 spans 12 residues. The CDR3 DNA sequence: TGTGCCTGGAATTCCCTCGGCACTGAAGCTTTCTTT. This encodes CAWNSLGTEAFF. The variable domain in full, completed from reference TRBV30 and TRBJ1-1, reads SQTIHQWPATLVQPVGSPLSLECTVEGTSNPNLYWYRQAAGRGLQLLFYSVGIGQISSEVPQNLSASRPQDRQFILSSKKLLLSDSGFYLCAWNSLGTEAFFGQGTRLTVV.

The chain carries TRBV5-6 and TRBJ2-7, with D perhaps matching TRBD1 (5 bases). CDR3 size: 14 residues. Deletions cut 2 bases from V and 6 bases from J, with 15 bases between. Germline lookup yields CDR1 SGHDT and CDR2 YYEEEE. This CDR3 is CASSFDRPLGEQYF. The CDR3 coding sequence is TGTGCCAGCAGCTTCGACAGACCACTCGGCGAGCAGTACTTC. Full variable domain (remainder filled in from reference TRBV5-6 and TRBJ2-7): DAGVTQSPTHLIKTRGQQVTLRCSPKSGHDTVSWYQQALGQGPQFIFQYYEEEERQRGNFPDRFSGHQFPNYSSELNVNALLLGDSALYLCASSFDRPLGEQYFGPGTRLTVT.

Only a few counts were recorded for this clonotype. V gene TRBV11-2 combines with J gene TRBJ2-7; the D is unclear. CDR1 SGHAT and CDR2 FQNNGV come from the germline V gene. CDR3 length equals 15 residues. Trimming pared 0 bases from V and 4 bases from J, leaving 13 bases between. The CDR3 bases are TGTGCCAGCAGCTTAGAGGCGCGAGCGTGGTACGAGCAGTACTTC. Translation gives CASSLEARAWYEQYF.

Many counts were recorded for this clonotype. The chain employs TRBV29-1 and TRBJ2-3, with 10 bases that match TRBD2. The length of the CDR3 is 12 residues. Germline V gene data show CDR1 as SQVTM and CDR2 as ANQGSEA. V lost 8 bases to trimming and J lost 3 bases; unmatched junction nucleotides: 2. CDR3 bases: TGCAGCATTAGCGGGGGGACAGATACGCAGTATTTT. Protein product: CSISGGTDTQYF.

This clonotype was picked up a small number of times. The chain joins TRBV21-1 to TRBJ2-7; TRBD1 is the table's D call, not checked against the DNA. TRBV21-1 is designated a pseudogene. This CDR3 contains 16 residues. CDR3 sequence (DNA): TGTGCCAGCAGCACCCCCCGGGGGCGCAAGGAATACGAGCAGTACTTC. This translates into CASSTPRGRKEYEQYF.

This clonotype was found a few times. Written as DNA, the CDR3 is TGCAGTTTAACAACATGGGGGGGCACAGATACGCAGTATTTT. It translates to CSLTTWGGTDTQYF. J is TRBJ2-3 and V is TRBV29-1, with TRBD2 as a possible D gene (6 bases). CDR3 length equals 14 residues. CDR1 is SQVTM, CDR2 ANQGSEA, per germline.

Ten or more counts support this clonotype. The genes are TRBV27 and TRBJ2-7; D uncertain. This CDR3 has 13 amino acids. V lost 4 bases to trimming and J lost 2 bases, with 9 bases between them. The germline V gene encodes CDR1 MNHEY and CDR2 SMNVEV (reference sequence). The CDR3 nucleotides are TGTGCCAGCAGTTCTCTTCAGGCCTACGAGCAGTACTTC. Translated: CASSSLQAYEQYF.

The chain recombines TRBV7-6 with TRBJ1-1; a weak D match, TRBD1 (5 bases). With 1 base removed from V and 4 bases from J, the gap between germline ends came to 10 bases. The length of the CDR3 is 14 residues. Germline V CDR1 and CDR2: SGHVS, FNYEAQ. CDR3 loop: CASSLDPGGTEAFF. DNA of the CDR3: TGTGCCAGCAGCTTAGATCCGGGGGGCACTGAAGCTTTCTTT. The whole variable domain, filled in from reference TRBV7-6 and TRBJ1-1, reads GAGVSQSPRYKVTKRGQDVALRCDPISGHVSLYWYRQALGQGPEFLTYFNYEAQQDKSGLPNDRFSAERPEGSISTLTIQRTEQRDSAMYRCASSLDPGGTEAFFGQGTRLTVV.

The table lists this clonotype with a few counts. The chain joins TRBV30 to TRBJ2-2; D not resolved. CDR1 GTSNPN and CDR2 SVGIG come from the germline V gene (reference sequence). V dropped 7 bases and J dropped 3 bases, with 18 bases sitting between them. The CDR3 has 15 amino acids. CDR3 DNA sequence: TGTGCCTCTTTAAGCCCCAACTCCCACACCGGGGAGCTGTTTTTT. Protein product: CASLSPNSHTGELFF. The entire variable domain, with the rest obtained from reference TRBV30 and TRBJ2-2, is as follows: SQTIHQWPATLVQPVGSPLSLECTVEGTSNPNLYWYRQAAGRGLQLLFYSVGIGQISSEVPQNLSASRPQDRQFILSSKKLLLSDSGFYLCASLSPNSHTGELFFGEGSRLTVL.

This clonotype was picked up a small number of times. V is TRBV29-1 and J is TRBJ2-3; TRBD2 aligns across 11 bases. V shed 7 bases and J 3 bases; nucleotides not matched to a gene: 9. This CDR3 has 15 amino acids. The germline V gene encodes CDR1 SQVTM and CDR2 ANQGSEA. The CDR3 sequence: CSARVLAGATDTQYF. In nucleotides, the CDR3 is TGCAGCGCTAGAGTACTAGCGGGGGCAACAGATACGCAGTATTTT.

This clonotype was counted at least ten times. The chain is built from TRBV7-3 and TRBJ1-1; 7 nucleotides agree with TRBD1. The germline V gene has CDR1 SGHTA and CDR2 FQGTGA. The V and J ends lost 0 bases and 8 bases, in that order; junction bases with no gene match: 0. The CDR3 has 12 amino acids. The CDR3 region is CASSLTGQEAFF. CDR3 sequence (DNA): TGTGCCAGCAGCTTAACGGGACAGGAAGCTTTCTTT. Full variable domain (outside the CDR3, taken from reference TRBV7-3 and TRBJ1-1): GAGVSQTPSNKVTEKGKYVELRCDPISGHTALYWYRQSLGQGPEFLIYFQGTGAADDSGLPNDRFFAVRPEGSVSTLKIQRTERGDSAVYLCASSLTGQEAFFGQGTRLTVV.

The V and J genes are TRBV9 and TRBJ1-1, with D possibly matching TRBD1 (5 bases). Looked up from germline, CDR1 is SGDLS and CDR2 is YYNGEE. V was cut by 2 bases and J by 1 base, with 6 bases left in between. This CDR3 has 13 amino acids. DNA of the CDR3: TGTGCCAGCAGCGTCGACAGGAACACTGAAGCTTTCTTT. Amino acids: CASSVDRNTEAFF.

This chain joins TRBV6-2 or TRBV6-3 and TRBJ1-1; weak D call: TRBD1 (6 bases). The CDR3 spans 16 residues. Trimming removed 0 bases at V and 2 bases at J, with 13 bases between. The germline V gene encodes CDR1 MNHEY and CDR2 SVGEGT. For the CDR3, the DNA is TGTGCCAGCAGTTACTCGACGGTCAGGGGAAACACTGAAGCTTTCTTT. This translates into CASSYSTVRGNTEAFF.

This clonotype occurred many times. CDR3 region: CASKLDRGTYEQYF. CDR3 coding DNA: TGCGCCAGCAAACTGGACAGGGGTACCTACGAGCAGTACTTC. This chain joins TRBV5-1 and TRBJ2-7; 9 bases align to TRBD1. Germline V gives CDR1 SGHRS, CDR2 YFSETQ. V shed 6 bases, J shed 2 bases, and the junction held 6 bases outside the gene matches. The CDR3 has 14 amino acids.

This clonotype turned up a few times. The chain recombines TRBV18 with TRBJ2-3; TRBD2 aligns across 9 bases. From germline, CDR1 is KGHSH and CDR2 LQKENI. The J segment lost 8 bases and the V segment lost 3 bases, leaving 12 bases of the junction unmatched. This CDR3 contains 16 residues. The DNA of the CDR3 is TGTGCCAGCTCACCTAGCGGGGGATTATATCGCGGTACGCAGTATTTT. The encoded protein is CASSPSGGLYRGTQYF.

This clonotype was detected many times. The chain has TRBV5-1 and TRBJ2-1, with D possibly matching TRBD1 (7 bases). The V and J ends lost 4 bases and 4 bases respectively, with 21 bases between them. Germline V gene lookup returns CDR1 SGHRS and CDR2 YFSETQ. This CDR3 has 17 residues. The CDR3 loop is CASSGRDSPAGYNEQFF. CDR3 nucleotide sequence: TGCGCCAGCAGCGGACGGGACAGCCCTGCGGGGTACAATGAGCAGTTCTTC.

This clonotype has a handful of counts. V usage is TRBV4-1 and J usage is TRBJ2-7, with TRBD2 matching over 8 bases. CDR3 length: 15 amino acids. J gave up 3 bases and V 1 base, and 5 bases lay outside the gene matches. The germline CDR1 and CDR2 sequences are MGHRA and YSYEKL. CDR3 in DNA: TGCGCCAGCAGCCAAGGGACTAGCCGATACTACGAGCAGTACTTC. Translated, it gives CASSQGTSRYYEQYF.

This clonotype has at least ten counts. V and J are TRBV5-6 and TRBJ2-2; no clear D. The V gene lost 2 bases and the J gene lost 2 bases, with 10 bases spanning the gap. The CDR3 contains 15 residues. CDR1 is SGHDT, CDR2 YYEEEE, per germline. CDR3 region: CASSFGEINTGELFF. CDR3 in DNA: TGTGCCAGCAGCTTTGGCGAGATAAACACCGGGGAGCTGTTTTTT.

This clonotype has ten or more counts. This chain joins TRBV29-1 and TRBJ1-1; D remains unclear. Germline V CDR1 and CDR2: SQVTM, ANQGSEA. The V gene lost 3 bases and the J gene lost 4 bases, with 12 bases spanning the gap. The CDR3 is 13 residues long. CDR3 amino acids: CSVDNGEGTEAFF. Written as DNA, the CDR3 is TGCAGCGTTGATAACGGAGAAGGCACTGAAGCTTTCTTT. The whole variable domain, remainder taken from reference TRBV29-1 and TRBJ1-1, is SAVISQKPSRDICQRGTSLTIQCQVDSQVTMMFWYRQQPGQSLTLIATANQGSEATYESGFVIDKFPISRPNLTFSTLTVSNMSPEDSSIYLCSVDNGEGTEAFFGQGTRLTVV.

V gene TRBV4-1 combines with J gene TRBJ2-1; no definite D call. Germline V gene sequence: CDR1 MGHRA, CDR2 YSYEKL. The V end lost 1 base, the J end lost 3 bases, and 13 bases lay between the germline ends. The CDR3 totals 16 residues. Written as DNA, the CDR3 is TGCGCCAGCAGCCAAGTCGTCAATCTAGACTACAATGAGCAGTTCTTC. It translates to CASSQVVNLDYNEQFF.

This clonotype showed up just a few times. The chain has TRBV2 and TRBJ2-7, with D maybe TRBD2 (5 bases). Trimming took off 7 bases at V and 0 bases at J, with 13 bases between the two ends. Germline CDR1 is SNHLY and CDR2 is FYNNEI. The CDR3 contains 14 residues. CDR3 DNA sequence: TGTGCCAGCACAAATCCGGGGAGCTCCTACGAGCAGTACTTC. This encodes CASTNPGSSYEQYF.